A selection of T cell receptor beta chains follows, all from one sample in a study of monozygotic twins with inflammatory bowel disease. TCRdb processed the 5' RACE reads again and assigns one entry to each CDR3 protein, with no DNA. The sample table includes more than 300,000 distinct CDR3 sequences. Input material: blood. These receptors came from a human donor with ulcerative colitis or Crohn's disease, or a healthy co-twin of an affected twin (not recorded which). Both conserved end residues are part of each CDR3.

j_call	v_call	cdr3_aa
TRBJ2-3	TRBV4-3	CASSQAVNIGDTQYF
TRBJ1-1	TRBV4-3	CASSQLPFRGANPTEAFF
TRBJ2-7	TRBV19	CASSYWVSSYEQYF
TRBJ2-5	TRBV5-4	CASTPGTSGETQYF
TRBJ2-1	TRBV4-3	CASSQENLAGPYNEQFF
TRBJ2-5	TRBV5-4	CASSLVLAGGKETQYF
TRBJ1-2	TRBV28	CASRRTGAYYGYTF
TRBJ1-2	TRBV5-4	CASSRDRASNYGYTF
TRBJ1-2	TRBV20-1	CSAPAAGANYGYTF
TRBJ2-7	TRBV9	CASSVGEGEQYF
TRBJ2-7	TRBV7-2	CASSLNLQYEQYF
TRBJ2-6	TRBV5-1	CASSFFPETSGANVLTF
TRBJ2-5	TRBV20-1	CSARLAGQETQYF
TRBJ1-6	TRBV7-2	CASSWSTADSPLHF
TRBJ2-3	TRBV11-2	CASKSVDTDTQYF
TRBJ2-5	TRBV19	CASSADDGARGVPRAQYF
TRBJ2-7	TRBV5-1	CASSPEAIGEQYF
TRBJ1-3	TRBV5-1	CASRSAVSGNTIYF
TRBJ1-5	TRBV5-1	CASSSGYSNQPQHF
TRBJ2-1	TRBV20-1	CSASLAGGKVNEQFF
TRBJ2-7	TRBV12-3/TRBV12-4	CASLGGTYEQYF